This TCR beta chain was captured in a study of T cell changes during pregnancy in multiple sclerosis. The CDR3 is made up of 13 amino acids. V dropped 2 bases and J dropped 0 bases, with 5 bases sitting between them. Germline-derived CDR1 and CDR2 are MNHEY and SMNVEV (reference sequence). Repertoires were generated with immunoSEQ multiplex PCR, while TCRdb's copy carries only in-frame clones and drops some. The repertoire holds under 50,000 clones, approximately 95% seen once, with 5.5% to 7% in the top ten. The sequence came from a female donor with multiple sclerosis, enrolled in a pregnancy study. The chain joins TRBV27 to TRBJ2-7; D remains unclear. The sequences come from CD8+ T cells from peripheral blood mononuclear cells, collected in the first trimester of pregnancy. The CDR3 region is CASSLTSSYEQYF. CDR3 nucleotide sequence: TGTGCCAGCAGTTTAACAAGCTCCTACGAGCAGTACTTC.